This T cell receptor (beta chain) was documented in a study of blood T cell repertoires in COVID-19. CDR1 and CDR2 from the germline V gene are SGHRS and YFSETQ. CDR3 length: 13 residues. V gave up 7 bases and J gave up 3 bases; unmatched junction bases: 6. Some clones are missing from TCRdb's copy, which holds only in-frame ones; the method was immunoSEQ multiplex PCR. Of around 15,000 clones listed, roughly 88% were seen once; the top ten hold 9.5% to 15%. The TCR was taken from a human donor in a cohort sampled during active COVID-19. Sequencing was carried out using peripheral blood. The J gene is TRBJ2-5, the V gene TRBV5-1, with 7 bases aligning to TRBD1. In DNA form, the CDR3 reads TGCGCCAGCGGTGCACAGGGGAAAGAGACCCAGTACTTC. Translated: CASGAQGKETQYF.